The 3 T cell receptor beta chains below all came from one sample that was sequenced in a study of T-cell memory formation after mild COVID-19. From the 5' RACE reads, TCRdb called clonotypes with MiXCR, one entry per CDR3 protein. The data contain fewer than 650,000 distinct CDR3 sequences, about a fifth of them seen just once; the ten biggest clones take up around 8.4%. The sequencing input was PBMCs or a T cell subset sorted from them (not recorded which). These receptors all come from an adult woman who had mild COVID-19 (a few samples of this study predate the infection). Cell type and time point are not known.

CDR3 protein: CASSLKGGTGELFF. CDR3 nucleotides: TGTGCCAGCAGTTTAAAGGGCGGCACCGGGGAGCTGTTTTTT. The V and J genes are TRBV12-3 or TRBV12-4 and TRBJ2-2; no clear D. V shed 2 bases and J shed 4 bases, with 8 bases lying between them. The CDR3 is made up of 14 amino acids.

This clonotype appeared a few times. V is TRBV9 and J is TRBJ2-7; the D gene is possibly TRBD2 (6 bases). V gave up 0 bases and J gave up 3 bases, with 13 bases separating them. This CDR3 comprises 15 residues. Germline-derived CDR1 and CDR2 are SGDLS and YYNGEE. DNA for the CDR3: TGTGCCAGCAGCGTAGAAGGCCGGGGAGGCTACGAGCAGTACTTC. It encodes CASSVEGRGGYEQYF.

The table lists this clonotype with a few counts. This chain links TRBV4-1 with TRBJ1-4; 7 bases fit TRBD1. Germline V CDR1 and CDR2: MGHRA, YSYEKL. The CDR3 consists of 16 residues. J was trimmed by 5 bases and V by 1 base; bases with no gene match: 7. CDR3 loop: CASSQARQGGNEKLFF. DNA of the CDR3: TGCGCCAGCAGCCAAGCCCGACAGGGAGGGAATGAAAAACTGTTTTTT.